The rows below give T cell receptor beta chains drawn from one sample of a study of neurological immune-mediated disorders. Each CDR3 protein gets one entry after TCRdb re-called the 5' RACE reads with MiXCR. The profile covers tens of thousands of distinct CDR3 sequences, with more than 9.5% appearing a single time and about 11% taken by the ten largest. Sequencing was carried out using PBMCs. These receptors all stem from an older woman with HTLV-1-associated myelopathy (HAM/TSP). CDR3s include the opening cysteine and the closing phenylalanine or tryptophan. Fields, in order: D gene, V gene, CDR3 protein. A D gene is named only where the DNA matches it firmly.

D: NA; V: TRBV20-1; CDR3: CSAKQGINEKLFF
D: NA; V: TRBV15; CDR3: CATSKRRGSTGELFF
D: NA; V: TRBV27; CDR3: CASSQGLMNTEAFF
D: NA; V: TRBV7-2; CDR3: CASSLIGSGTYEQYF
D: TRBD1; V: TRBV5-1; CDR3: CASSDRQGSTEAFF
D: TRBD2; V: TRBV6-6; CDR3: CASGRGDTQYF
D: NA; V: TRBV5-1; CDR3: CASSLERPNTEAFF
D: NA; V: TRBV14; CDR3: CASRPTYEQYF
D: NA; V: TRBV20-1; CDR3: CSARTDQETQYF
D: TRBD2; V: TRBV27; CDR3: CASSPGTRYNEQFF
D: NA; V: TRBV28; CDR3: CASSLWDRYYEQYF
D: NA; V: TRBV10-3; CDR3: CAIREQSNTGELFF
D: NA; V: TRBV20-1; CDR3: CSASWSGTDTQYF
D: NA; V: TRBV12-3/TRBV12-4; CDR3: CASSRDRDQGLAGDEQFF
D: TRBD1; V: TRBV29-1; CDR3: CSVLPTGLYEQYF
D: TRBD1; V: TRBV6-6; CDR3: CASSYSPRTGQETQYF
D: NA; V: TRBV24-1; CDR3: CATSDLETQYF
D: TRBD2; V: TRBV29-1; CDR3: CSGGLSTDTQYF
D: NA; V: TRBV5-1; CDR3: CASSFPRTEHNEQFF
D: TRBD2; V: TRBV20-1; CDR3: CSAAPGGRSYEQYF